The 7 T cell receptor beta chains given below trace back to one sample, sequenced in a study of response to subunit inactivated influenza vaccine. TCRdb reanalysed the RT-PCR reads using MiXCR and keeps one entry per CDR3 protein. The table shows about 650,000 distinct CDR3 sequences, with 15% to 18% occurring only once. The sequencing here drew on PBMCs from blood, taken 11 to 12 days after vaccination. Receptors were obtained from a man in his forties or fifties who received an inactivated influenza vaccine.

This clonotype occurred a few times. This chain joins TRBV2 and TRBJ2-7; a possible D gene is TRBD1 (5 bases). CDR1 is SNHLY, CDR2 FYNNEI, per germline. The V end lost 7 bases, the J end lost 3 bases, and 10 bases lay between the germline ends. The CDR3 runs to 12 residues. The CDR3: CASTRVHYEQYF. The DNA for the CDR3 is TGTGCCAGCACCAGGGTACACTACGAGCAGTACTTC.

The table lists this clonotype with many counts. The chain recombines TRBV24-1 with TRBJ2-5; 8 positions agree with TRBD1. Looked up from germline, CDR1 is KGHDR and CDR2 is SFDVKD. V lost 4 bases to trimming and J lost 7 bases; unmatched junction nucleotides: 7. This CDR3 comprises 14 residues. The CDR3 is CATSDYGQGGTQYF. The CDR3 nucleotides read TGTGCCACCAGTGACTATGGACAGGGCGGGACCCAGTACTTC.

This clonotype was counted at least ten times. A read error may account for a junction end that differs from germline. The rearrangement links TRBV7-7 to TRBJ2-3, with D perhaps matching TRBD2 (6 bases). Germline assignment: CDR1 SSHAT and CDR2 FNYEAQ (reference sequence). This CDR3 comprises 16 residues. The CDR3 DNA follows: TGTGCTAGCAGCTTAGGTTTGACGGGGGGCACAGATACGCAGTATTTT. Translated, it gives CASSLGLTGGTDTQYF.

The table lists this clonotype with many counts. The chain couples TRBV12-3 or TRBV12-4 to TRBJ2-5, with 9 bases fitting TRBD2. This CDR3 comprises 14 residues. The V gene end was trimmed by 5 bases and the J gene end by 7 bases; junction bases not matched to a gene: 8. Here the CDR3 DNA reads TGTGCCAGCAGTACAAATAGCGGGAGAGGGACCCAGTACTTC. Encoded protein: CASSTNSGRGTQYF.

This clonotype was found many times. The CDR3 sequence: CASSLGQLGNQPQHF. Here the CDR3 DNA reads TGTGCCAGCAGTTTAGGGCAGCTAGGAAATCAGCCCCAGCATTTT. The rearrangement links TRBV12-3 or TRBV12-4 to TRBJ1-5; D is unresolved. The CDR3 is 15 amino acids. V shed 1 base and J shed 4 bases, with 11 bases lying between them.

This clonotype was counted a few times. This chain connects TRBV29-1 to TRBJ2-1; TRBD2 matches at 9 bases. Germline V gene data show CDR1 as SQVTM and CDR2 as ANQGSEA. CDR3 size: 16 residues. The J segment lost 2 bases and the V segment lost 4 bases, leaving 9 bases of the junction unmatched. The CDR3 protein is CSVVTASGIAYNEQFF. The CDR3 DNA reads TGCAGCGTTGTGACGGCTAGCGGGATTGCCTACAATGAGCAGTTCTTC.

The V and J genes are TRBV12-5 and TRBJ2-1; no clear D gene. From germline, CDR1 is LGHNT and CDR2 FRNRAP. Trimming stripped 0 bases from V and 4 bases from J, with 13 bases between. The CDR3 is 16 residues long. The CDR3: CASGLVRAVIYNEQFF. In nucleotides, the CDR3 is TGTGCTAGTGGTTTGGTACGTGCGGTTATATACAATGAGCAGTTCTTC.